The 31 T cell receptor beta chains reported below all come from one sample, sequenced in a study of blood T cell repertoires in COVID-19. Libraries were prepared by immunoSEQ multiplex PCR; TCRdb keeps only in-frame clonotypes and omits some of them. The top ten hold around two fifths of the sample, which has about 56,000 clones, 89% seen once. The specimen was peripheral blood. The receptor set was obtained from a woman aged 60 to 75 with COVID-19, enrolled during active disease.

V is TRBV5-4 and J is TRBJ2-6; TRBD1 matches 7 bases. Germline lookup yields CDR1 SGHNT and CDR2 YYREEE (reference sequence). With V trimmed by 4 bases and J by 3 bases, 7 bases remained unmatched. The CDR3 consists of 16 residues. CDR3 nucleotide sequence: TGTGCCAGCAGCGACAGGGTGGCGGTTGGGGCCAACGTCCTGACTTTC. As protein: CASSDRVAVGANVLTF. Drawing the rest from reference TRBV5-4 and TRBJ2-6, the complete variable domain is ETGVTQSPTHLIKTRGQQVTLRCSSQSGHNTVSWYQQALGQGPQFIFQYYREEENGRGNFPPRFSGLQFPNYSSELNVNALELDDSALYLCASSDRVAVGANVLTFGAGSRLTVL.

The V and J genes are TRBV10-3 and TRBJ2-1; 8 bases align to TRBD2. Trimming cost V 5 bases and J 0 bases; bases outside gene matches: 0. The CDR3 loop spans 14 amino acids. Germline loops: CDR1 ENHRY, CDR2 SYGVKD. The CDR3 nucleotides are TGTGCCATCAGTAGCGGGGGCTCCTACAATGAGCAGTTCTTC. Amino acid sequence: CAISSGGSYNEQFF.

The chain employs TRBV19 and TRBJ2-1; TRBD1 matches at 10 bases. This CDR3 contains 17 residues. The germline CDR1 and CDR2 sequences are LNHDA and SQIVND (reference sequence). Losses at the gene ends were 0 bases for V and 4 bases for J; bases not matched to a gene: 6. The CDR3 region is CASSIEGTGQGYNEQFF. In nucleotides, the CDR3 is TGTGCCAGTAGTATAGAGGGAACGGGACAGGGGTACAATGAGCAGTTCTTC.

The chain uses TRBV28 and TRBJ2-3, with 12 bases lining up with TRBD2. Per germline, CDR1 MDHEN and CDR2 SYDVKM. This CDR3 region has 16 residues. The V gene end was trimmed by 6 bases and the J gene end by 3 bases; junction bases not matched to a gene: 7. The CDR3 DNA reads as TGTGCCAGCAGCCGCCCGACTAGCGGGAGAACAGATACGCAGTATTTT. It yields the protein CASSRPTSGRTDTQYF.

The rearrangement joins TRBV28 to TRBJ2-1, with a tentative D call TRBD2 (6 bases). Trimming removed 6 bases from V and 8 bases from J, with 14 bases in between. Per germline, CDR1 MDHEN and CDR2 SYDVKM. This CDR3 is built from 13 residues. In DNA form, the CDR3 reads TGTGCCAGCAGGGCCCCCGGGAGCGATGAGCAGTTCTTC. Amino acids: CASRAPGSDEQFF. Variable domain in full (rest from reference TRBV28 and TRBJ2-1): DVKVTQSSRYLVKRTGEKVFLECVQDMDHENMFWYRQDPGLGLRLIYFSYDVKMKEKGDIPEGYSVSREKKERFSLILESASTNQTSMYLCASRAPGSDEQFFGPGTRLTVL.

This sequence joins TRBV10-3 and TRBJ2-1; possible D gene TRBD1, 5 bases. V was pared by 8 bases and J by 10 bases, with 18 bases between. CDR1 ENHRY and CDR2 SYGVKD come from the germline V gene. This CDR3 spans 13 amino acids. CDR3 protein: CAIEKEGAGEQFF. CDR3 bases: TGTGCCATCGAAAAAGAAGGGGCCGGGGAGCAGTTCTTC.

The chain links TRBV6-2 or TRBV6-3 to TRBJ1-4, with a weak D call TRBD1 (6 bases). With 2 bases removed from V and 5 bases from J, the gap between germline ends came to 15 bases. The CDR3 runs to 16 residues. Germline V gives CDR1 MNHEY, CDR2 SVGEGT. CDR3 DNA sequence: TGTGCCAGCAGTTACCTCGCAGGGGAATTGAATGAAAAACTGTTTTTT. Its protein product is CASSYLAGELNEKLFF.

This chain links TRBV5-4 with TRBJ1-1; D call uncertain. The germline V gene encodes CDR1 SGHNT and CDR2 YYREEE (reference sequence). The CDR3 has 15 amino acids. V was shortened by 8 bases and J by 1 base, with 18 bases between the two germline ends. The CDR3, as DNA: TGTGCCAGTTCGATCAACGGGTTGGGGAACACTGAAGCTTTCTTT. This codes for CASSINGLGNTEAFF.

This clone was recorded only once. DNA for the CDR3: TGCGCCAGCAGCCAAGATCAGGGGGCCGATGGCTACACCTTC. It specifies CASSQDQGADGYTF. This sequence joins TRBV4-3 and TRBJ1-2, with 8 bases aligning to TRBD1. V shed 0 bases and J 6 bases; nucleotides not matched to a gene: 3. Germline V gives CDR1 LGHNA, CDR2 YSLEER. This CDR3 is built from 14 residues.

This CDR3 is CASSQGQGALVTEAFF. In DNA, the CDR3 is TGTGCCAGCAGCCAAGGACAGGGGGCGTTGGTAACTGAAGCTTTCTTT. The V and J genes are TRBV3-1 (or the pseudogene TRBV3-2) and TRBJ1-1, with 10 positions matching TRBD1. V gave up 1 base and J gave up 5 bases; unmatched junction bases: 7. This CDR3 has 16 amino acids. Germline V gives CDR1 LGHDT, CDR2 YNNKEL (reference sequence).

For the CDR3, the DNA is TGTGCCAGCAGTCCTCATGGGGCACAAAAGGAGCAGTATTTT. Amino acids: CASSPHGAQKEQYF. J is TRBJ2-3 and V is TRBV6-5; D possibly corresponds to TRBD1 (5 bases). CDR1 and CDR2 from the germline V gene are MNHEY and SVGAGI. The V gene lost 5 bases and the J gene lost 11 bases, with 20 bases spanning the gap. This CDR3 has 14 residues.

The rearrangement links TRBV7-2 to TRBJ2-2; TRBD2 agrees at 10 bases. The V gene end was trimmed by 4 bases and the J gene end by 1 base; junction bases not matched to a gene: 12. CDR1 and CDR2 from the germline V gene are SGHTA and FQGNSA. The CDR3 length is 19 residues. The CDR3 here is CASSYPQRGGVKNTGELFF. CDR3 DNA: TGTGCCAGCAGCTACCCCCAGCGGGGGGGCGTTAAGAACACCGGGGAGCTGTTTTTT.

The rearrangement links TRBV25-1 to TRBJ2-7; 7 nucleotides agree with TRBD1. J gave up 3 bases and V 3 bases, and 5 bases lay outside the gene matches. The CDR3 runs 14 residues. Germline CDR1 reads MGHDK; CDR2 reads SYGVNS. CDR3 bases: TGTGCCAGCAGTGATAGACAGGGTAACTACGAGCAGTACTTC. Residues: CASSDRQGNYEQYF.

The chain couples TRBV7-8 to TRBJ2-1, with 13 nucleotides matching TRBD2. Germline V CDR1 and CDR2: SGHVS, FQNEAQ. V shed 5 bases, J shed 6 bases, and the junction held 13 bases outside the gene matches. There are 18 residues in the CDR3. CDR3 coding DNA: TGTGCCAGCAGCCCAGGACTAGCGGGGGCGCTTTGGGCCAATGAGCAGTTCTTC. Protein product: CASSPGLAGALWANEQFF.

The J gene is TRBJ2-3, the V gene TRBV10-3; 10 bases are shared with TRBD1. In germline, CDR1 is ENHRY, CDR2 SYGVKD. Germline trimming cut 9 bases from V and 2 bases from J; bases unmatched to any gene: 11. This CDR3 has 16 residues. CDR3 sequence (DNA): TGTGCCATTAAGGAGGGACAGGGGTTCCCCACAGATACGCAGTATTTT. Its translation is CAIKEGQGFPTDTQYF.

The rearrangement links TRBV2 to TRBJ1-2; D call uncertain. The CDR3 has 12 amino acids. Germline-derived CDR1 and CDR2 are SNHLY and FYNNEI. The V and J ends lost 10 bases and 6 bases respectively, with 15 bases between them. CDR3 nucleotide sequence: TGTGCCATCCTAGATCGCGGGGATGGCTACACCTTC. The encoded protein is CAILDRGDGYTF. Complete variable domain (other parts from reference TRBV2 and TRBJ1-2): EPEVTQTPSHQVTQMGQEVILRCVPISNHLYFYWYRQILGQKVEFLVSFYNNEISEKSEIFDDQFSVERPDGSNFTLKIRSTKLEDSAMYFCAILDRGDGYTFGSGTRLTVV.

The rearrangement links TRBV30 to TRBJ1-1, with D uncertain. The CDR3 extends over 13 amino acids. The V and J ends lost 1 base and 5 bases respectively, with 11 bases between them. CDR1 and CDR2 (germline): GTSNPN, SVGIG (reference sequence). The CDR3 nucleotides are TGTGCCTGGAGTGCCCAGAGAGGAACTGAAGCTTTCTTT. This translates into CAWSAQRGTEAFF. Based on the CDR3 plus reference TRBV30 and TRBJ1-1, the full variable domain is SQTIHQWPATLVQPVGSPLSLECTVEGTSNPNLYWYRQAAGRGLQLLFYSVGIGQISSEVPQNLSASRPQDRQFILSSKKLLLSDSGFYLCAWSAQRGTEAFFGQGTRLTVV.

The chain recombines TRBV19 with TRBJ1-1; D gene unclear. The CDR3 is 11 residues long. Per the germline V gene, CDR1 is LNHDA and CDR2 is SQIVND (reference sequence). The V end lost 5 bases, the J end lost 7 bases, and 8 bases lay between the germline ends. CDR3 sequence reads: CASSAGGEAFF. The CDR3, as DNA: TGTGCCAGTAGTGCTGGAGGTGAAGCTTTCTTT.

The rearrangement uses TRBV7-9 and TRBJ2-2; D unclear. This CDR3 spans 12 amino acids. Between the trimmed V and J ends, which lost 3 bases and 5 bases, there was a span of 4 bases. Germline V lookup: CDR1 SEHNR, CDR2 FQNEAQ (reference sequence). The CDR3 DNA reads TGTGCCAGCAGCTTCACTACCGGGGAGCTGTTTTTT. It specifies CASSFTTGELFF.

This rearrangement joins TRBV30 to TRBJ1-4; D is ambiguous. V was clipped by 3 bases and J by 8 bases, with 10 bases between them. The CDR3 contains 12 residues. Germline V gene lookup returns CDR1 GTSNPN and CDR2 SVGIG (reference sequence). The CDR3, as DNA: TGTGCCTGGAGCCCCCCAGCGGAAAAACTGTTTTTT. Its translation: CAWSPPAEKLFF.

V usage is TRBV28 and J usage is TRBJ1-1; D is unclear. Germline V lookup: CDR1 MDHEN, CDR2 SYDVKM. Trimming removed 9 bases from V and 1 base from J, with 18 bases in between. This CDR3 has 15 amino acids. CDR3 sequence: CASSPPGRGNTEAFF. The CDR3 nucleotides are TGTGCCAGTTCTCCACCAGGACGGGGGAACACTGAAGCTTTCTTT.

The CDR3 DNA follows: TGTGCCAGCAGCTTTGGTCTAGCGGGGATTGAGCAGTTCTTC. Translation: CASSFGLAGIEQFF. The gene calls are TRBV7-2 and TRBJ2-1; 9 nucleotides align to TRBD2. Germline assignment: CDR1 SGHTA and CDR2 FQGNSA. V lost 3 bases and J lost 9; bases outside the gene matches: 6. The CDR3 covers 14 residues. The variable domain in full, with the rest retrieved from reference TRBV7-2 and TRBJ2-1, is GAGVSQSPSNKVTEKGKDVELRCDPISGHTALYWYRQSLGQGLEFLIYFQGNSAPDKSGLPSDRFSAERTGGSVSTLTIQRTQQEDSAVYLCASSFGLAGIEQFFGPGTRLTVL.

V gene TRBV2 combines with J gene TRBJ1-4, with 7 bases fitting TRBD1. The CDR3 has 16 residues. Trimming removed 7 bases from V and 7 bases from J; junction bases left unmatched: 15. Germline CDR1 is SNHLY and CDR2 is FYNNEI. The CDR3 spells CASNPQGGVLSEKLFF. The CDR3 coding sequence is TGTGCCAGCAACCCCCAGGGGGGCGTTCTTAGTGAAAAACTGTTTTTT.

The chain links TRBV29-1 to TRBJ2-1, with D hard to call. The CDR3 sequence is 13 residues long. V was clipped by 4 bases and J by 4 bases, with 11 bases between them. Germline V CDR1 and CDR2: SQVTM, ANQGSEA. This CDR3 reads CSVVGDLYNEQFF. The CDR3 nucleotides are TGCAGCGTTGTTGGAGACCTATACAATGAGCAGTTCTTC.

This chain joins TRBV7-9 and TRBJ2-7; unclear D gene. V dropped 5 bases and J dropped 2 bases, with 13 bases sitting between them. Per the germline V gene, CDR1 is SEHNR and CDR2 is FQNEAQ (reference sequence). CDR3 length equals 14 residues. CDR3 sequence (DNA): TGTGCCAGCAGCCCGAGGTCTTCGACCTACGAGCAGTACTTC. Protein: CASSPRSSTYEQYF.

V usage is TRBV27 and J usage is TRBJ2-2, with 12 bases that match TRBD2. This CDR3 comprises 15 residues. J gave up 7 bases and V 5 bases, and 5 bases lay outside the gene matches. Germline-derived CDR1 and CDR2 are MNHEY and SMNVEV (reference sequence). CDR3 bases: TGTGCCAGCAGTCAGACTAGCGGGAGTTTCGGGGAGCTGTTTTTT. This sequence encodes CASSQTSGSFGELFF.

The rearrangement links TRBV6-6 to TRBJ2-1, with 14 bases aligning to TRBD2. The V gene's germline CDR1 is MNHNY and CDR2 SVGAGI (reference sequence). The CDR3 is 15 amino acids. V dropped 4 bases and J dropped 6; count of bases not matched to a gene: 2. The CDR3 region is CASSSGTSGGNEQFF. DNA for the CDR3: TGTGCCAGCAGTTCCGGGACTAGCGGGGGCAATGAGCAGTTCTTC.

The chain is built from TRBV5-1 and TRBJ2-1, with 15 bases that match TRBD2. This CDR3 contains 17 residues. Unmatched junction bases numbered 9, after V lost 4 bases and J lost 7 bases. Germline values: CDR1 SGHRS, CDR2 YFSETQ. The CDR3 bases are TGCGCCAGCAGCCGGACTAGCGGGAGGGTCGTCGGTAATGAGCAGTTCTTC. It yields the protein CASSRTSGRVVGNEQFF.

V usage is TRBV29-1 and J usage is TRBJ1-2; the match to TRBD1 covers 9 bases. CDR1 is SQVTM, CDR2 ANQGSEA, per germline. The CDR3 runs 14 residues. The trim removed 6 bases at V and 8 bases at J, leaving 13 bases unmatched. DNA for the CDR3: TGCAGCGTCGCGATCAGCGGGACAGGGTTAGGCTACACCTTC. Amino acid sequence: CSVAISGTGLGYTF.

This clone was detected a few times. The rearrangement links TRBV5-1 to TRBJ2-7; 12 bases line up with TRBD2. The CDR3 length is 16 residues. Germline CDR1 reads SGHRS; CDR2 reads YFSETQ. J lost 2 bases, V lost 3 bases, and 6 bases had no gene match. In DNA, the CDR3 is TGCGCCAGCAGCTCCCTGCTAGCGGGAGGGCCCTACGAGCAGTACTTC. It yields the protein CASSSLLAGGPYEQYF.

The rearrangement joins TRBV6-2 or TRBV6-3 to TRBJ2-1; no firm D call. The CDR3 runs 14 residues. V was clipped by 4 bases and J by 0 bases, with 7 bases between them. The V gene's germline CDR1 is MNHEY and CDR2 SVGEGT. The CDR3 DNA follows: TGTGCCAGCAGTTTTCCAGTCTCCTACAATGAGCAGTTCTTC. As protein: CASSFPVSYNEQFF.